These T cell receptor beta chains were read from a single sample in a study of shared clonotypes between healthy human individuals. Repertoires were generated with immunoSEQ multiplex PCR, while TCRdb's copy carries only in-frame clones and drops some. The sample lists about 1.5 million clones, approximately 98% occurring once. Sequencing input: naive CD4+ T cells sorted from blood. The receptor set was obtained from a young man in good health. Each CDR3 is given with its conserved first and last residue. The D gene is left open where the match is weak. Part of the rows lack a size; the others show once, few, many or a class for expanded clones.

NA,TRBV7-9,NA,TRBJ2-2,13,TGTGCCAGCAGCTCCAGGGTGGCCGGGGAGCTGTTTTTT,CASSSRVAGELFF
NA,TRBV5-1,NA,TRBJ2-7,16,TGCGCCAGCAGCTTGGATCCAGCATTGAGCTCCTACGAGCAGTACTTC,CASSLDPALSSYEQYF
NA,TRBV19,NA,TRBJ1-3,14,TGTGCCAGTTGGACGGAGTACTCTGGAAACACCATATATTTT,CASWTEYSGNTIYF
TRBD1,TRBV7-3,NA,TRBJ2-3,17,TGTGCCAGCAGCTTAATTCAGGGGGCGGTTGGCACAGATACGCAGTATTTT,CASSLIQGAVGTDTQYF
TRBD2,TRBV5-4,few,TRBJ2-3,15,TGTGCCAGCAGCTTGACTAGCGGGAACACAGATACGCAGTATTTT,CASSLTSGNTDTQYF
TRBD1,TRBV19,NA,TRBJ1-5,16,TGTGCCAGTAGTATGTCTACAGGGGGAGGCAATCAGCCCCAGCATTTT,CASSMSTGGGNQPQHF
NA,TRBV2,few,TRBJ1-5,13,TGTGCCAGCACGCGACTATCCAATCAGCCCCAGCATTTT,CASTRLSNQPQHF
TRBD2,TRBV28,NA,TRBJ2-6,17,TGTGCCAGCTCCTTAGCGGGAATGGTAGATGGGGCCAACGTCCTGACTTTC,CASSLAGMVDGANVLTF
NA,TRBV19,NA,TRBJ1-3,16,TGTGCCAGTAGTAACCCACAGGGCATTGCTGGAAACACCATATATTTT,CASSNPQGIAGNTIYF
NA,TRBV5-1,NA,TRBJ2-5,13,TGCGCCAGCAGCTTGCAAGCGGAAGAGACCCAGTACTTC,CASSLQAEETQYF
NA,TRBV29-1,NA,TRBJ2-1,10,TGCAGCGTTGTACGTAGTGAGCAGTTCTTC,CSVVRSEQFF
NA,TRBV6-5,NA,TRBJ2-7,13,TGTGCCAGCAGTTCCCAGGGATCCTACGAGCAGTACTTC,CASSSQGSYEQYF
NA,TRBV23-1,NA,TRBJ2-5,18,TGCGCCAGCAGCTCTGGGCTGGCACTTAATGCGTTCCAAGAGACCCAGTACTTC,CASSSGLALNAFQETQYF
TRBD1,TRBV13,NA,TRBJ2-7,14,TGTGCCAGCAGCTCGACCGGGACAGGGATCGAGCAGTACTTC,CASSSTGTGIEQYF
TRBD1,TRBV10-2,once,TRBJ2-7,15,TGCGCCAGCAGTGAGCCCAGACAGGGAGCCTACGAGCAGTACTTC,CASSEPRQGAYEQYF
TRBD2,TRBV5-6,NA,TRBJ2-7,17,TGTGCCAGCAGCTTCGGGACTAGCGGGAGGGCCCCTTACGAGCAGTACTTC,CASSFGTSGRAPYEQYF
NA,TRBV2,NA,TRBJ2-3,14,TGTGCCAGCAGTCCACTAGTTAGCACAGATACGCAGTATTTT,CASSPLVSTDTQYF
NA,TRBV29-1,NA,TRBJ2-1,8,TGCAGCGTTGATGAGCAGTTCTTC,CSVDEQFF
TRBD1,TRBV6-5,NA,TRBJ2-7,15,TGTGCCAGCAGTTGGGACAGGGGGCGCGTGGTTGAGCAGTACTTC,CASSWDRGRVVEQYF
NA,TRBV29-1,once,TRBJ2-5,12,TGCAGCGGGGGAGGAGGGTCGGAGACCCAGTACTTC,CSGGGGSETQYF
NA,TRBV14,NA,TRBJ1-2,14,TGTGCCAGCAGCCAAGTTGGAACTCGGGCTGGCTACACCTTC,CASSQVGTRAGYTF
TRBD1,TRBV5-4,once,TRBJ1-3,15,TGTGCCAGCAGCTCGCCGGGACAGGGGAGAAACACCATATATTTT,CASSSPGQGRNTIYF
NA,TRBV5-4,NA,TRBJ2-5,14,TGTGCCAGCTACGTATCGGGCGTAACAGAGACCCAGTACTTC,CASYVSGVTETQYF
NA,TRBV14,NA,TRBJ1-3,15,TGTGCCAGCAGCCAAGCTTTGAGAGTTGGAAACACCATATATTTT,CASSQALRVGNTIYF
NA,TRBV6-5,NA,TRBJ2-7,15,TGTGCCAGCAGTTACTCGAGCCTAGGGTCCTACGAGCAGTACTTC,CASSYSSLGSYEQYF
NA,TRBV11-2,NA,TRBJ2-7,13,TGTGCCAGCAGCTCCAGGGGTCCTACAGAGCAGTACTTC,CASSSRGPTEQYF
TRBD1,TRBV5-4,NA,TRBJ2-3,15,TGTGCCAGCAGCTTCCCGACAGGGGGAGGGGATACGCAGTATTTT,CASSFPTGGGDTQYF
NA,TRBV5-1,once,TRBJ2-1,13,TGCGCCAGCAGCCCTGCTGGAGGCCTTGAGCAGTTCTTC,CASSPAGGLEQFF
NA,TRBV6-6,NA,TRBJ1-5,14,TGTGCCAGCAGTTCCAGGGAAAACAATCAGCCCCAGCATTTT,CASSSRENNQPQHF
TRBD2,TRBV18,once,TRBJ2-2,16,TGTGCCAGCTCACCACTGGCGGGAGTAGTCACCGGGGAGCTGTTTTTT,CASSPLAGVVTGELFF
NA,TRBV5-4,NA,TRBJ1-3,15,TGTGCCAGCAGCTTGTATGCGACAACTGGAAACACCATATATTTT,CASSLYATTGNTIYF
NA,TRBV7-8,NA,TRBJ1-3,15,TGTGCCAGCAGCTTAACGTCTTCTTATAGAAACACCATATATTTT,CASSLTSSYRNTIYF
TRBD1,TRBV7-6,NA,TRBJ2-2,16,TGTGCCAGCAGCTTAGGAGGGGGCGCCTTCAGCGGGGAGCTGTTTTTT,CASSLGGGAFSGELFF
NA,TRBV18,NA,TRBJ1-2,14,TGTGCCAGCTCACCCCAGGGTTCTGCCTATGGCTACACCTTC,CASSPQGSAYGYTF
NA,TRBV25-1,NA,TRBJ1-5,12,TGTGCCAGCAGTGCTCTGGACCAGCCCCAGCATTTT,CASSALDQPQHF
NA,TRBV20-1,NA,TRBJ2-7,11,TGCAGTGCTAGTCCTGGTCCCGAGCAGTACTTC,CSASPGPEQYF